This T cell receptor (beta chain) was identified during a study of graft-versus-host responses after intestinal transplantation. Study at large: Transplant recipients had multivisceral, liver-intestinal, or isolated intestinal grafts.

A word on this clone: The antigen is not known.

Germline CDR1 reads MGHRA; CDR2 reads YSYEKL. This CDR3 is built from 17 residues. The V segment lost 0 bases and the J segment 2 bases; nucleotides outside the gene matches: 3. Profiled with immunoSEQ multiplex PCR; TCRdb holds only in-frame clones, not every one. The sample lists 70,000 to 75,000 clones, roughly 90% occurring once. The source was unstimulated CD8+ T cells sorted from spleen or lymph node cells, collected before intestinal transplant. This rearrangement joins TRBV4-1 to TRBJ1-6; 8 bases fit TRBD1. The sequence derives from a human donor who received an intestinal transplant. CDR3 nucleotides: TGCGCCAGCAGCCAAGATTGGACAGGGACCTATAATTCACCCCTCCACTTT. This codes for CASSQDWTGTYNSPLHF.